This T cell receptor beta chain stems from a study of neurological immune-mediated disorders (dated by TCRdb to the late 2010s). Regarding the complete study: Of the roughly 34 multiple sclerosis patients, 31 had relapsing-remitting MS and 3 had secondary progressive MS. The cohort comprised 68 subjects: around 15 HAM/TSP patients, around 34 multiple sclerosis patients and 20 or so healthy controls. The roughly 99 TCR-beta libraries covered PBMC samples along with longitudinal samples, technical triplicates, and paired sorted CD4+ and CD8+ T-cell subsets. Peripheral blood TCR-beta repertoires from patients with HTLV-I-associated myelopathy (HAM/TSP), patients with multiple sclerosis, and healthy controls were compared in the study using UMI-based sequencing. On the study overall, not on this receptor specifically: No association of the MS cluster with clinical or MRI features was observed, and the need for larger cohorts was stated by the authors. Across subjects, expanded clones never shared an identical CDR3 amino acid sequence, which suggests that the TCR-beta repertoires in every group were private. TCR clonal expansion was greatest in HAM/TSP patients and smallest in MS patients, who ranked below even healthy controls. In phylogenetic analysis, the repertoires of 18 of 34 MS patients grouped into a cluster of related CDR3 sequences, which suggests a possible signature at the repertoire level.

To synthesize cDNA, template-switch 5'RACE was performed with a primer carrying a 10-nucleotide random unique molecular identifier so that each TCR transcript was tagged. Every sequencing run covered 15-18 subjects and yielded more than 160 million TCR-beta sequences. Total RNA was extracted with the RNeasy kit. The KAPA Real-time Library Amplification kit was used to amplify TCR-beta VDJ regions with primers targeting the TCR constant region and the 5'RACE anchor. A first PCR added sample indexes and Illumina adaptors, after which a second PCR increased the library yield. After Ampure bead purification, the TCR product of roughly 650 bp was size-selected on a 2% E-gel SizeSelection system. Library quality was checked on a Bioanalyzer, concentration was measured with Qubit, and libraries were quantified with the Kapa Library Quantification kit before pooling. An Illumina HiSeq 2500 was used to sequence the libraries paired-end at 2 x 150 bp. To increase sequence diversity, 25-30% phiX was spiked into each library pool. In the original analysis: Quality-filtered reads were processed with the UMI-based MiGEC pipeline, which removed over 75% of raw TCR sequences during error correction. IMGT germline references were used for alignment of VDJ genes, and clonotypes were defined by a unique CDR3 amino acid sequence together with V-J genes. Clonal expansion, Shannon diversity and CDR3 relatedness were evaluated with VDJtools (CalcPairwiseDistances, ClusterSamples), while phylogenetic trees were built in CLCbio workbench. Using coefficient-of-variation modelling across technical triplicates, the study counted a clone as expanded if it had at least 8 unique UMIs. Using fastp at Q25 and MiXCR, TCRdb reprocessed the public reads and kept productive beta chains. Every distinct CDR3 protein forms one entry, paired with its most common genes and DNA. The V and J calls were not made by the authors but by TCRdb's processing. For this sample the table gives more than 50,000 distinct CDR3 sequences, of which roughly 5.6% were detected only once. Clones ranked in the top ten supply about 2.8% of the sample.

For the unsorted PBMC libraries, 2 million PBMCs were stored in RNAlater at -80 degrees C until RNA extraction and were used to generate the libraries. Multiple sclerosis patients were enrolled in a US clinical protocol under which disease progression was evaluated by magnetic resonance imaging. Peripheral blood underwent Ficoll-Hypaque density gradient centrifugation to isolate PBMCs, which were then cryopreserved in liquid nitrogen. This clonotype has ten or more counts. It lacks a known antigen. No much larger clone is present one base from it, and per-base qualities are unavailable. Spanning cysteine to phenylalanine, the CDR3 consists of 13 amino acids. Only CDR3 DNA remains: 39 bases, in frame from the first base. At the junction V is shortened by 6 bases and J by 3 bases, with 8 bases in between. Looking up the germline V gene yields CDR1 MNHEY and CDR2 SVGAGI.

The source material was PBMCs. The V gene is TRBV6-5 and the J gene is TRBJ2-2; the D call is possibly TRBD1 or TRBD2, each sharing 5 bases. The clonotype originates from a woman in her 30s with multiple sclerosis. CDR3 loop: CASRGVDTGELFF. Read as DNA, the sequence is TGTGCCAGCAGGGGGGTGGACACCGGGGAGCTGTTTTTT.